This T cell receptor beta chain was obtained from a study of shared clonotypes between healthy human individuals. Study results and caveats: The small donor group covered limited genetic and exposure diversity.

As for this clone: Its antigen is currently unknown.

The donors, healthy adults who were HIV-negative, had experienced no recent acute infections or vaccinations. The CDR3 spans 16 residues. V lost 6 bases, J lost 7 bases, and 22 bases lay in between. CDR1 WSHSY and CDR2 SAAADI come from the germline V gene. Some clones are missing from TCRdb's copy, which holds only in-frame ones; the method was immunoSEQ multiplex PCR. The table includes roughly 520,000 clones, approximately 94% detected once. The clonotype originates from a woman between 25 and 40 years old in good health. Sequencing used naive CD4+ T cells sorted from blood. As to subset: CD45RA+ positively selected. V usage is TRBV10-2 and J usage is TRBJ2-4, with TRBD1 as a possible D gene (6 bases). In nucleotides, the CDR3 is TGCGCCAGCAGGGAGCAGTGGGCAGGGGCGGAGAACATTCAGTACTTC. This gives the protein CASREQWAGAENIQYF.